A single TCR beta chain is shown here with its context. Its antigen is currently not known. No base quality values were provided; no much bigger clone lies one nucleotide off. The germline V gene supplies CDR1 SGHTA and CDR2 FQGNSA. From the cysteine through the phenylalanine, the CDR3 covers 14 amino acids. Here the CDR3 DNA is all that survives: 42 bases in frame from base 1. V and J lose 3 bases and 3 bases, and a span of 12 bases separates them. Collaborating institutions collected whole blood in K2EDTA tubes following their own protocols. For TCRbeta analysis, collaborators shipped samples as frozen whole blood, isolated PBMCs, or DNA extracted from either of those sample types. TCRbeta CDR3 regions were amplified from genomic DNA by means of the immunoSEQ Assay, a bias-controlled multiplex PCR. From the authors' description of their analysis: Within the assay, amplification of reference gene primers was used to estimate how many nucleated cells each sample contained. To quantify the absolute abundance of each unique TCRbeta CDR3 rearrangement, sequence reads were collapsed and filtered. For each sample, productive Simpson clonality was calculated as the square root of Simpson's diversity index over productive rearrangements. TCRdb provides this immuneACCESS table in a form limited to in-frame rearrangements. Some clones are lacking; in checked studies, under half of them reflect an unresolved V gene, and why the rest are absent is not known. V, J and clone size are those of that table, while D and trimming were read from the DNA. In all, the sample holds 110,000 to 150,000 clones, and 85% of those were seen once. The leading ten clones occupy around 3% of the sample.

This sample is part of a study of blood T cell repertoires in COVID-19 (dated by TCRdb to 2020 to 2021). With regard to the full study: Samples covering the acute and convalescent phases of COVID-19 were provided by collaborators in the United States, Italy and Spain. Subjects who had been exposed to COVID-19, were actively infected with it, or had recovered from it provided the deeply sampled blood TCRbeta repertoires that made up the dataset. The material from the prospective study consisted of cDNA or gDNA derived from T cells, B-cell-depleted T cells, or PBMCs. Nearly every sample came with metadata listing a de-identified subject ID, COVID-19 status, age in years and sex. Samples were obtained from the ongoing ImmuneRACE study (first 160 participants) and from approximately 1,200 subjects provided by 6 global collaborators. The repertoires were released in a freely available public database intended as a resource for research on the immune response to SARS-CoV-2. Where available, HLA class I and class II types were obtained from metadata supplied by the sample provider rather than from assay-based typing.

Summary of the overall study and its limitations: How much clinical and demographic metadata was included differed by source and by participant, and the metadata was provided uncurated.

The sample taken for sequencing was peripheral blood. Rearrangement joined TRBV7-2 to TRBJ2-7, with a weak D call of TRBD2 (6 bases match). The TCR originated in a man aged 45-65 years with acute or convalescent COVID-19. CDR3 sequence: CASSFAGRNYEQYF. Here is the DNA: TGTGCCAGCAGCTTCGCGGGGAGGAACTACGAGCAGTACTTC.